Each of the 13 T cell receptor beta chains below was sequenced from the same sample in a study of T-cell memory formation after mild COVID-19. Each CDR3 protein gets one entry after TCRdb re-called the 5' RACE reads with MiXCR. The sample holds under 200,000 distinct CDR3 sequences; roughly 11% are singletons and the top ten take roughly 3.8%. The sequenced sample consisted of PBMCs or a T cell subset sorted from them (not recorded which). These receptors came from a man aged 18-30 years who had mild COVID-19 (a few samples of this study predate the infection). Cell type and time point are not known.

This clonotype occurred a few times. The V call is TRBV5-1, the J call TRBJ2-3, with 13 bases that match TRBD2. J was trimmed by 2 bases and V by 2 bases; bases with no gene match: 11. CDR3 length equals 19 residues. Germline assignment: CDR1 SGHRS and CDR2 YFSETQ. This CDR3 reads CASSLEVLGTSGVTDTQYF. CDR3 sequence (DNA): TGCGCCAGCAGCTTAGAAGTATTGGGGACTAGCGGGGTCACAGATACGCAGTATTTT.

The chain's CDR3 is CASSPGSRGWNTEAFF. In nucleotides, the CDR3 is TGTGCCAGCTCACCAGGTTCGCGGGGGTGGAACACTGAAGCTTTCTTT. The genes are TRBV18 and TRBJ1-1; TRBD1 is a possible D gene (5 bases). Germline V lookup: CDR1 KGHSH, CDR2 LQKENI. Trimming removed 2 bases at V and 1 base at J, with 14 bases between. This CDR3 is built from 16 residues.

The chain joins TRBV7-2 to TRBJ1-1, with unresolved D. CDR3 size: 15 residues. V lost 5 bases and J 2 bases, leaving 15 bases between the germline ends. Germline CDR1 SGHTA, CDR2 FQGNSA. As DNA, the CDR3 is TGTGCCAGCAGCCCAAGGCCGGGTCGTAACACTGAAGCTTTCTTT. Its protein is CASSPRPGRNTEAFF.

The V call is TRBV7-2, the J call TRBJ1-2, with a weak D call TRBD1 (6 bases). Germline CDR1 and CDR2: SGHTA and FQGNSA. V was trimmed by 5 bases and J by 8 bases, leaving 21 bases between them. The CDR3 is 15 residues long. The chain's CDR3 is CASSPEGRQGHGYTF. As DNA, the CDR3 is TGTGCCAGCAGCCCCGAAGGTCGGCAGGGACACGGCTACACCTTC.

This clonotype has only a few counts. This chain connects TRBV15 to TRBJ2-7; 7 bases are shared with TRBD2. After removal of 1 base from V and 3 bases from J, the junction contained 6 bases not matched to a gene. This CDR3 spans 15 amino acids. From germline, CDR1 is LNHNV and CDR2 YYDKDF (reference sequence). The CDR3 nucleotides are TGTGCCACCAGCAGAGGGGGGGGACGGCACTACGAGCAGTACGTC. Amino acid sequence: CATSRGGGRHYEQYV.

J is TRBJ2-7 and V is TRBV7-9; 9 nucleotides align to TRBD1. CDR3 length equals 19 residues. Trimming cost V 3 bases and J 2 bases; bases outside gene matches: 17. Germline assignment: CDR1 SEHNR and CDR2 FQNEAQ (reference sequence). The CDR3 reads CASSLGGTGRGDPPYEQYF. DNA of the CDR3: TGTGCCAGCAGCTTGGGAGGGACAGGGCGAGGTGATCCTCCCTACGAGCAGTACTTC.

CDR3 region: CASSLGLAANNEQFF. The CDR3 coding sequence is TGTGCCAGCAGCTTAGGGCTAGCGGCTAACAATGAGCAGTTCTTC. The chain joins TRBV7-3 to TRBJ2-1, with 7 positions matching TRBD2. Germline trimming cut 2 bases from V and 5 bases from J; bases unmatched to any gene: 6. The CDR3 consists of 15 residues. Per germline, CDR1 SGHTA and CDR2 FQGTGA.

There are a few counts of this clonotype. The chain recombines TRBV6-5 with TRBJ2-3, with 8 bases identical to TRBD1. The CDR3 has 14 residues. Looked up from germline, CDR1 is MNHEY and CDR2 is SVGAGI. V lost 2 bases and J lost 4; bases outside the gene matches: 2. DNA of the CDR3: TGTGCCAGCAGTTACGCGGGACAGGCAGATACGCAGTATTTT. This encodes CASSYAGQADTQYF.

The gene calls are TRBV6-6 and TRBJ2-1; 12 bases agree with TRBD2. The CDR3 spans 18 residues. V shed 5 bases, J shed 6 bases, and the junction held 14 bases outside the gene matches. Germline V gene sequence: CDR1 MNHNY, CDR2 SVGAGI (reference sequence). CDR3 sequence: CASSHYSQSSGGANEQFF. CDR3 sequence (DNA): TGTGCCAGCAGTCACTACTCCCAATCTAGCGGGGGGGCCAATGAGCAGTTCTTC.

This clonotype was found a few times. DNA for the CDR3: TGTGCCAGCAGTTCCAGTCTACCCTCCTACAATGAGCAGTTCTTC. Amino acids: CASSSSLPSYNEQFF. The chain combines TRBV6-5 with TRBJ2-1, with D unclear. The ends were cut back, 4 bases at V and 0 bases at J, with 10 bases in the middle. Germline loops: CDR1 MNHEY, CDR2 SVGAGI. The CDR3 consists of 15 residues.

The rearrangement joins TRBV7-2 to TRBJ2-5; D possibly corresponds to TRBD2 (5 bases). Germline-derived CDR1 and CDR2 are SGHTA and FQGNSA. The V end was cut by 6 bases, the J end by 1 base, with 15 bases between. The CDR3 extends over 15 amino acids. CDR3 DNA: TGTGCCAGCAGTGGGGTTAGAGGGCTCCAAGAGACCCAGTACTTC. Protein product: CASSGVRGLQETQYF.

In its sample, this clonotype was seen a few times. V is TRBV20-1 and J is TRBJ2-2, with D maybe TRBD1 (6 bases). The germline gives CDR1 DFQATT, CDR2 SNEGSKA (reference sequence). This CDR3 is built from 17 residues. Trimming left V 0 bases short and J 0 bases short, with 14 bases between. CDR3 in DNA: TGCAGTGCTAGAGATCTCCGGGACACCTCGAACACCGGGGAGCTGTTTTTT. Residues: CSARDLRDTSNTGELFF.

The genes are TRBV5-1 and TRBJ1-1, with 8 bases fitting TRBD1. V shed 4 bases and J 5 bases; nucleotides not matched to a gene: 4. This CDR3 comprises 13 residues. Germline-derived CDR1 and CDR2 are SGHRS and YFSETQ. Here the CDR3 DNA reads TGCGCCAGCAGCCAGGACAGGGCGACTGAAGCTTTCTTT. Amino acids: CASSQDRATEAFF.